The 9 T cell receptor beta chains in this list originate from one sample, sequenced in a study of blood T cell repertoires in COVID-19. Method: immunoSEQ multiplex PCR; TCRdb's copy keeps in-frame clones and lacks some. The data show about 98,000 clones, with approximately 72% seen just once and roughly a quarter held by the top ten. Source material: peripheral blood. The receptors come from a man aged 70 or older with acute or convalescent COVID-19.

This chain joins TRBV20-1 and TRBJ1-6; the D gene is possibly TRBD1 (6 bases). From germline, CDR1 is DFQATT and CDR2 SNEGSKA (reference sequence). This CDR3 is built from 14 residues. With 3 bases removed from V and 7 bases from J, the gap between germline ends came to 13 bases. The CDR3 reads CSASSGTRNSPLHF. The CDR3 DNA is TGCAGTGCTAGTTCCGGGACACGAAATTCACCCCTCCACTTT.

This clone appeared once. The chain carries TRBV9 and TRBJ1-2, with D possibly being TRBD1 (6 bases). Germline CDR1 SGDLS, CDR2 YYNGEE. There are 14 residues in the CDR3. V lost 3 bases and J 3 bases, leaving 12 bases between the germline ends. The CDR3, as DNA: TGTGCCAGCAGCGCCGGGGGGGCGGACTATGGCTACACCTTC. Translation gives CASSAGGADYGYTF.

J is TRBJ1-5 and V is TRBV2; 10 bases are shared with TRBD1. CDR1 and CDR2 from the germline V gene are SNHLY and FYNNEI. The CDR3 spans 15 residues. Trimming took 2 bases from V and 5 from J; bases not matched to a gene: 3. CDR3: CASSEQGQGYQPQHF. CDR3 sequence (DNA): TGTGCCAGCAGTGAACAGGGACAGGGGTATCAGCCCCAGCATTTT.

The V call is TRBV7-9, the J call TRBJ1-2, with 12 bases identical to TRBD1. CDR3 length: 16 amino acids. The germline CDR1 and CDR2 sequences are SEHNR and FQNEAQ (reference sequence). V shed 4 bases and J 5 bases; nucleotides not matched to a gene: 8. The CDR3 loop is CASSSPGQGAMYGYTF. The CDR3 nucleotides read TGTGCCAGCAGCTCCCCGGGACAGGGGGCAATGTATGGCTACACCTTC.

This chain connects TRBV10-2 to TRBJ2-2, with D maybe TRBD2 (6 bases). V was trimmed by 11 bases and J by 5 bases, leaving 21 bases between them. Germline assignment: CDR1 WSHSY and CDR2 SAAADI. CDR3 length: 15 residues. As DNA, the CDR3 is TGCGCCTCCCGCGGAACTAGCTGGAATACCGGGGAGCTGTTTTTT. Translation: CASRGTSWNTGELFF.

The chain links TRBV11-1 to TRBJ1-2; D unresolved. CDR3 size: 15 residues. Germline CDR1 is SGHAT and CDR2 is FQDESV (reference sequence). Trimming took 5 bases from V and 3 from J, leaving 16 bases between them. In nucleotides, the CDR3 is TGTGCCAGCAGCCCCCATGCGAGACAACACTATGGCTACACCTTC. Amino acids: CASSPHARQHYGYTF.

V gene TRBV4-2 combines with J gene TRBJ2-1, with a weak D call TRBD2 (7 bases). V lost 0 bases and J lost 9, with 18 bases in between. Germline CDR1 is LGHNA and CDR2 is YNFKEQ. The CDR3 extends over 16 amino acids. CDR3 DNA: TGTGCCAGCAGCCAAGATTTCGTTAGGGGGGGTGGTGAGCAGTTCTTC. Amino acid sequence: CASSQDFVRGGGEQFF.

V is TRBV18 and J is TRBJ1-1, with D possibly TRBD1 on 5 matching bases. Germline-derived CDR1 and CDR2 are KGHSH and LQKENI. CDR3 length: 14 amino acids. Trimming removed 3 bases from V and 4 bases from J, with 12 bases in between. CDR3 DNA: TGTGCCAGCTCACCGGGGGGTAGCGGCACTGAAGCTTTCTTT. Protein: CASSPGGSGTEAFF.

The chain couples TRBV4-2 to TRBJ2-6; possible D gene TRBD2, 6 bases. Between the trimmed V and J ends, which lost 1 base and 0 bases, there was a span of 13 bases. Germline V lookup: CDR1 LGHNA, CDR2 YNFKEQ. The CDR3 covers 18 residues. The CDR3 loop is CASSQVGDWSSGANVLTF. CDR3 DNA sequence: TGTGCCAGCAGCCAAGTTGGGGACTGGAGCTCTGGGGCCAACGTCCTGACTTTC.